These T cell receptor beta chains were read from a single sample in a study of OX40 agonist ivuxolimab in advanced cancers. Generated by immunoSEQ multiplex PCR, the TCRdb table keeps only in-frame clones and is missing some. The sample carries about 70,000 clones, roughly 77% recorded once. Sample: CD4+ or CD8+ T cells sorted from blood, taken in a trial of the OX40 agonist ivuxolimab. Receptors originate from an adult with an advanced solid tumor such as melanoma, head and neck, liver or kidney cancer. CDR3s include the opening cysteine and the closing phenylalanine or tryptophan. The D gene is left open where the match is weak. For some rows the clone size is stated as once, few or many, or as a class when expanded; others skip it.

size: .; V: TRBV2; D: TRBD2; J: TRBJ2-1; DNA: TGTGCCAGCAGTGAAGGGACTAGCTACAATGAGCAGTTCTTC; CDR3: CASSEGTSYNEQFF
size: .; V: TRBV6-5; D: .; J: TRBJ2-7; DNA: TGTGCCAGCAGCCGCGGTCCTTTTTACGAGCAGTACTTC; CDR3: CASSRGPFYEQYF
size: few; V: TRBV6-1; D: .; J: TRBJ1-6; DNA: TGTGCCAGCAGCAGGGAAAGCAATTCACCCCTCCACTTT; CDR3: CASSRESNSPLHF
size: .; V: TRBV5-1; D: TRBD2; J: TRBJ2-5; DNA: TGCGCCAGCAGCGCGCAACCAACTAGCGGCCAAGAGACCCAGTACTTC; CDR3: CASSAQPTSGQETQYF
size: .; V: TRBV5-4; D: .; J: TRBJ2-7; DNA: TGTGCCAGCAGCTTGGAGGCTGCCTCCTACGAGCAGTACTTC; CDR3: CASSLEAASYEQYF
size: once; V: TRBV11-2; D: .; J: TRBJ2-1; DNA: TGTGCCAGCAGCCCCGATCCCAACCTCCTACCCTACAATGAGCAGTTCTTC; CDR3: CASSPDPNLLPYNEQFF
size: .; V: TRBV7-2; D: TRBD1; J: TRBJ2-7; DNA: TGTGCCAGCAGCTTCGCCGGGACAGGGGGTTACGAGCAGTACTTC; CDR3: CASSFAGTGGYEQYF
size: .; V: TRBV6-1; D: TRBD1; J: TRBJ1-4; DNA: TGTGCCAGCAGTGAAGTTACTGGGACAGGGGGAGAAAAACTGTTTTTT; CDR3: CASSEVTGTGGEKLFF
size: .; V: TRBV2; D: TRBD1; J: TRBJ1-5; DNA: TGTGCCAGCACCGGACAGGGGAGTCAGCCCCAGCATTTT; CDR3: CASTGQGSQPQHF
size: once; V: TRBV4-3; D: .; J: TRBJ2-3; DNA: TGCGCCAGCAGCCCGACTGGCCAAGGTACGCAGTATTTT; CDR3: CASSPTGQGTQYF
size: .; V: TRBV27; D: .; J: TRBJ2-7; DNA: TGTGCCAGCAGTTTCGTGGGCAGCTCCTACGAGCAGTACTTC; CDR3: CASSFVGSSYEQYF
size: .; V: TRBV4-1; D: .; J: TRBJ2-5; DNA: TGCGCCAGCAGCCAAGCGAGTTCGGAGACCCAGTACTTC; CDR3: CASSQASSETQYF
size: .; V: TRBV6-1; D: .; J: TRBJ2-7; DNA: TGTGCCAGCACCACCCGGGGCCCCGAGCAGTACTTC; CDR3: CASTTRGPEQYF
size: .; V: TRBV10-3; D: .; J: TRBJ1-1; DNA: TGTGCCATCAGACAGTACATGAACACTGAAGCTTTCTTT; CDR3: CAIRQYMNTEAFF
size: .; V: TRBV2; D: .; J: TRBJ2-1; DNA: TGTGCCAGCAGCCTACTAGGCATACCTTACAATGAGCAGTTCTTC; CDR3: CASSLLGIPYNEQFF
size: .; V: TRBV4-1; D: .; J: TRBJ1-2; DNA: TGCGCCAGCAGCCAAAGATACCCCCACGCGGTAGGGGAGGATGGCTACACCTTC; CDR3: CASSQRYPHAVGEDGYTF
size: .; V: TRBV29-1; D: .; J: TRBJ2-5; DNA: TGCAGCGTTGGCGGAGAAGAGACCCAGTACTTC; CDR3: CSVGGEETQYF
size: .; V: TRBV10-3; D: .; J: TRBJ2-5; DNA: TGTGCCATCAGTGGCCCTCGGGAGACCCAGTACTTC; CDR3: CAISGPRETQYF
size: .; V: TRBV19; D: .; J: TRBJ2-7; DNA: TGTGCCAGTAGTCGACAGTTATCCTACGAGCAGTACTTC; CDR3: CASSRQLSYEQYF
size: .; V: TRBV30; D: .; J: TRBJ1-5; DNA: TGTGCCTGGAGTCACAGCCCCGTGGGGCCCCAGCATTTT; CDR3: CAWSHSPVGPQHF
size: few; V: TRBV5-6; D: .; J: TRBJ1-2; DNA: TGTGCCAGCAGCTCTTGGGTCCGCCTACTTCATGGCTACACCTTC; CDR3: CASSSWVRLLHGYTF
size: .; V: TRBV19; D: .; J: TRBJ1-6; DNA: TGTGCCAGTAGTATAGCCAGCAAAAATTCACCCCTCCACTTT; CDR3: CASSIASKNSPLHF